There are many counts of the clone carrying this T cell receptor beta chain. As yet, its antigen is unknown. This sample stems from a study of OX40 agonist ivuxolimab in advanced cancers. Overall study context: An agonistic human IgG2 monoclonal antibody against OX40 (CD134) was given. Three patients, one with hepatocellular carcinoma and two with cutaneous melanoma, achieved partial responses. Study results and caveats: The authors also found low normalized T-cell clonal expansion in some nonresponders.

The V end lost 0 bases, the J end lost 7 bases, and 12 bases lay between the germline ends. Germline CDR1 and CDR2: LGHNA and YNFKEQ. There are 15 residues in the CDR3. Using immunoSEQ multiplex PCR, the repertoire was profiled, and TCRdb retains in-frame clones only, with some absent. The sample includes approximately 86,000 clones, around 90% of them seen just once. This rearrangement joins TRBV4-2 to TRBJ1-4, with a tentative D call TRBD1 (5 bases). This specimen was CD4+ or CD8+ T cells sorted from blood, taken in a trial of the OX40 agonist ivuxolimab. The sequence was collected from an adult with an advanced solid tumor such as melanoma, head and neck, liver or kidney cancer. The CDR3 reads CASSQELGVIEKLFF. The DNA for the CDR3 is TGTGCCAGCAGCCAAGAATTAGGGGTTATTGAAAAACTGTTTTTT.